The present TCR beta chain was sequenced within a study of CD8 T cells in Susac syndrome. Whole-study context: Patients with Susac syndrome had blood drawn and were at that point therapy-naive, on corticosteroids, or on intravenous immunoglobulin alone.

A quantity of about 0.5 to 1 ug RNA underwent reverse transcription using random hexamers. TCRdb redid the calling of the immunoSEQ multiplex PCR reads with MiXCR, one entry per CDR3 protein. This sample yields approximately 74,000 distinct CDR3 sequences, of which about 93% are seen a single time; roughly 0.56% belongs to the top ten. Germline CDR1 reads SGHRS; CDR2 reads YFSETQ. Trimming cost V 4 bases and J 3 bases; bases outside gene matches: 10. This CDR3 has 16 residues. CD8+ and CD4+ T cells circulating in blood were sequenced for TCR beta. The rearrangement links TRBV5-1 to TRBJ2-3; 8 bases match TRBD1. The sample consisted of CD4+ T cells from PBMCs. The source of this sequence is a human donor with Susac syndrome. The CDR3 region has the DNA TGCGCCAGCAGCACCGGACAGGGAACGAGGACAGATACGCAGTATTTT. Translated: CASSTGQGTRTDTQYF.